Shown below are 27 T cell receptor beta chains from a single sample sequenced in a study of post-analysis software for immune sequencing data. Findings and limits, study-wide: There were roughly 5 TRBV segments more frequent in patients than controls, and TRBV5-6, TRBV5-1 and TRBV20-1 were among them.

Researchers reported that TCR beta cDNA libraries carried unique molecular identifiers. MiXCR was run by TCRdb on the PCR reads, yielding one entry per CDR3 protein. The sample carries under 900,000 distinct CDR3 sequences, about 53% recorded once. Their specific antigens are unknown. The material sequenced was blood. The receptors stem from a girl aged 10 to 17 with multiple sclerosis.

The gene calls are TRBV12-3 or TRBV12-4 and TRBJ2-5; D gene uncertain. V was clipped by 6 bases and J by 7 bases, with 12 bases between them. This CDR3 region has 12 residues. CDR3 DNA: TGTGCCAGCAGAAACGAGGAAGGGACCCAGTACTTC. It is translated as CASRNEEGTQYF.

CDR3 sequence (DNA): TGCAGTGCTAGAGCTCAGTCTGGGGAAGCTTTCTTT. As protein: CSARAQSGEAFF. The J gene is TRBJ1-1, the V gene TRBV20-1; no clear D gene. The CDR3 is 12 residues long. Germline CDR1 reads DFQATT; CDR2 reads SNEGSKA (reference sequence). Trimming stripped 1 base from V and 8 bases from J, with 11 bases between.

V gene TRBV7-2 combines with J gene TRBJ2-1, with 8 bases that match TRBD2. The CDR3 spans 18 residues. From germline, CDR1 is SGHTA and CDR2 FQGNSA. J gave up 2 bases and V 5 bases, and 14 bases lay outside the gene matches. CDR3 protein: CASSTPHYAGGPYNEQFF. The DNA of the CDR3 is TGTGCCAGCAGCACTCCCCACTACGCGGGAGGACCCTACAATGAGCAGTTCTTC.

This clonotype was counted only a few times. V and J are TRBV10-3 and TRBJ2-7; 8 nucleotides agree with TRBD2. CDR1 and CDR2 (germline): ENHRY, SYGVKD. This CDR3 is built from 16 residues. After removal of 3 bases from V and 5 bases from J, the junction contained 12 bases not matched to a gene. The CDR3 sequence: CAISESRGTSKNEQYF. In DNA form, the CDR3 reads TGTGCCATCAGTGAATCTCGGGGGACTAGTAAGAACGAGCAGTACTTC.

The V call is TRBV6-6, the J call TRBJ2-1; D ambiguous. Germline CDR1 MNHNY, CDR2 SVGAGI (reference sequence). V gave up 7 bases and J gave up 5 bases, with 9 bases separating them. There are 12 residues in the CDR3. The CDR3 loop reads CASNDLNNEQFF. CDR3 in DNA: TGTGCCAGCAACGACTTGAACAATGAGCAGTTCTTC.

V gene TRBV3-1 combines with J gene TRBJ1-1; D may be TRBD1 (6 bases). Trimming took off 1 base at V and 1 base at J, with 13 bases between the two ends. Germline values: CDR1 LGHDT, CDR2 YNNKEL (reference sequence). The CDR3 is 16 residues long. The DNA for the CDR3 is TGTGCCAGCAGCCAAGCTGGCCAGGGGCGGAACACTGAAGCTTTCTTT. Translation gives CASSQAGQGRNTEAFF.

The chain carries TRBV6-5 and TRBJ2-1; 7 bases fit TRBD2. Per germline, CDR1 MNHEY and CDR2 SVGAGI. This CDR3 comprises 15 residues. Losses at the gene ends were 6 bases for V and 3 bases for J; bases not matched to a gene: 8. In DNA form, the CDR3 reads TGTGCCAGCAGACTGAGCGGGACGGTCTACAATGAGCAGTTCTTC. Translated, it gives CASRLSGTVYNEQFF.

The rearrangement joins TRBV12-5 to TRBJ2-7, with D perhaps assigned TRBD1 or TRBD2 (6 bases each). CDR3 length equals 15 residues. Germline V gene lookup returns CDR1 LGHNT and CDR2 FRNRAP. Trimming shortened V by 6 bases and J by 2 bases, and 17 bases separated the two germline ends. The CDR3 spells CASGRPTGGTYEQYF. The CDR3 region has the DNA TGTGCTAGTGGACGCCCGACAGGAGGGACCTACGAGCAGTACTTC.

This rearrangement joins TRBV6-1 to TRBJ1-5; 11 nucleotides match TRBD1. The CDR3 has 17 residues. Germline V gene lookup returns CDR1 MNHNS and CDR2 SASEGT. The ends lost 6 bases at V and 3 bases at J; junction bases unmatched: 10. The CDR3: CASRDPGQGALNQPQHF. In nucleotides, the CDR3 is TGTGCCAGCAGGGACCCCGGACAGGGGGCCCTCAATCAGCCCCAGCATTTT.

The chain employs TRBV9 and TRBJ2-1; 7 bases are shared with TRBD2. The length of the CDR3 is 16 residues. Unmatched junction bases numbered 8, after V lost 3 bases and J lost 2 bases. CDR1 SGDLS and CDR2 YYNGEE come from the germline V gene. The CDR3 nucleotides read TGTGCCAGCAGCGCGATGACTAGCCCAGCCTACAATGAGCAGTTCTTC. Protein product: CASSAMTSPAYNEQFF.

Here the CDR3 DNA reads TGTGCCATCGGCGGCACCTCCTACGAGCAGTACTTC. It specifies CAIGGTSYEQYF. This sequence joins TRBV10-3 and TRBJ2-7; D not certain. CDR1 is ENHRY, CDR2 SYGVKD, per germline. The CDR3 is 12 amino acids. Trimming shortened V by 8 bases and J by 0 bases, and 8 bases separated the two germline ends.

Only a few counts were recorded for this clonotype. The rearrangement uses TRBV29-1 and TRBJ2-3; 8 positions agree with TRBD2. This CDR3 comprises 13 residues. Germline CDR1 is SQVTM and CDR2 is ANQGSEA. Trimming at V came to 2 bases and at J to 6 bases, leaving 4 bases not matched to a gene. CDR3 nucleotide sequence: TGCAGCGTTGAAAAAGCGGGGGCGGATACGCAGTATTTT. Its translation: CSVEKAGADTQYF.

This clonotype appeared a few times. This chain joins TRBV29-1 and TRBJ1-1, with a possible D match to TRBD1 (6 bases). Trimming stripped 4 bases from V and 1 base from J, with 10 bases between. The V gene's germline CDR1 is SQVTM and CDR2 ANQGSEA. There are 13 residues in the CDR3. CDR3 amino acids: CSVAPRGNTEAFF. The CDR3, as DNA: TGCAGCGTTGCTCCCAGGGGGAACACTGAAGCTTTCTTT. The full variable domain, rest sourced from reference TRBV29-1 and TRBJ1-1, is SAVISQKPSRDICQRGTSLTIQCQVDSQVTMMFWYRQQPGQSLTLIATANQGSEATYESGFVIDKFPISRPNLTFSTLTVSNMSPEDSSIYLCSVAPRGNTEAFFGQGTRLTVV.

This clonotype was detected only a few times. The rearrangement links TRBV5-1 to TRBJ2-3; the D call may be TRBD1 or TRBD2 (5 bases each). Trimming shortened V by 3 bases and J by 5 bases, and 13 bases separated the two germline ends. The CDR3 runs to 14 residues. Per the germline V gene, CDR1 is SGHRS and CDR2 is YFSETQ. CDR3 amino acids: CASSSTGPVDTQYF. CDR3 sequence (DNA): TGCGCCAGCAGCTCTACGGGGCCGGTAGATACGCAGTATTTT.

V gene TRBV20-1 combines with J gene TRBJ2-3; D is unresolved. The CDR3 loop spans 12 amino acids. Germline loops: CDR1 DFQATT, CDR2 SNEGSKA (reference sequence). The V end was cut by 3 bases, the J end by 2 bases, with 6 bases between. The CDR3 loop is CSARVATDTQYF. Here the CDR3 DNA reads TGCAGTGCTAGGGTGGCCACAGATACGCAGTATTTT.

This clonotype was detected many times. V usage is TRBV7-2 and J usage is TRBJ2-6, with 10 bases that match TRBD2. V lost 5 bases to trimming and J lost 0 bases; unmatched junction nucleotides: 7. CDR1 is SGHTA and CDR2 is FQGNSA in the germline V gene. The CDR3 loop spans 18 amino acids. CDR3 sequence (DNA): TGTGCCAGCAGCGTTACTAGCGGGGCGACCTCTGGGGCCAACGTCCTGACTTTC. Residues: CASSVTSGATSGANVLTF.

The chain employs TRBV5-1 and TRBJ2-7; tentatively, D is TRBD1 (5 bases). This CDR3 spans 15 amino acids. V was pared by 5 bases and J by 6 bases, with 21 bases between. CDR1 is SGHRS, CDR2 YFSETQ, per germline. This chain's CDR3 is CASRVNSGMFAEQYF. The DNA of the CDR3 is TGCGCCAGCAGAGTCAATTCAGGGATGTTTGCCGAGCAGTACTTC. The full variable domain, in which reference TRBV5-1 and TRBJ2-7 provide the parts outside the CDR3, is KAGVTQTPRYLIKTRGQQVTLSCSPISGHRSVSWYQQTPGQGLQFLFEYFSETQRNKGNFPGRFSGRQFSNSRSEMNVSTLELGDSALYLCASRVNSGMFAEQYFGPGTRLTVT.

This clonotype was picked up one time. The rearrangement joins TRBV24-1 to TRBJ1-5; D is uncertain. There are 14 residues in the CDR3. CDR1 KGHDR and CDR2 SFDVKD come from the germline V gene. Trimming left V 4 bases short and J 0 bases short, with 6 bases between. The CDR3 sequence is CATSEGNSNQPQHF. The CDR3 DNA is TGTGCCACCAGTGAAGGCAATAGCAATCAGCCCCAGCATTTT.

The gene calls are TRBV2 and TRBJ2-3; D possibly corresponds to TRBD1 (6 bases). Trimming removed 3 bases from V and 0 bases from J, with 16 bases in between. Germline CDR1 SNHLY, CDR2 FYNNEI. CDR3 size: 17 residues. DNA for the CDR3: TGTGCCAGCAGTGACTCAGGGGACGGCCCTAGCACAGATACGCAGTATTTT. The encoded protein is CASSDSGDGPSTDTQYF. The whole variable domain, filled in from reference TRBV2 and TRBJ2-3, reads EPEVTQTPSHQVTQMGQEVILRCVPISNHLYFYWYRQILGQKVEFLVSFYNNEISEKSEIFDDQFSVERPDGSNFTLKIRSTKLEDSAMYFCASSDSGDGPSTDTQYFGPGTRLTVL.

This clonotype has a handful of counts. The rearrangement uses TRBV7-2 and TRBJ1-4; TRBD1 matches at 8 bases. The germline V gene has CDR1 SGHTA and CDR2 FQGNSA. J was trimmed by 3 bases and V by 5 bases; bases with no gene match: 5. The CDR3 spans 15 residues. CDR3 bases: TGTGCCAGCAGCGTGGACAGGGCGGCTAATGAAAAACTGTTTTTT. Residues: CASSVDRAANEKLFF.

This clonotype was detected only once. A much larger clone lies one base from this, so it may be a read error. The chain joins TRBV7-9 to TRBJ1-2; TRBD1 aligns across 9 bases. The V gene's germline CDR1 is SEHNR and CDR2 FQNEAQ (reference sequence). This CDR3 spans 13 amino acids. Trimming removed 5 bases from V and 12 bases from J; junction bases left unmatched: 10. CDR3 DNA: TGTGCCAGCAGCCCGGGACAGGGACGAGGCCACACCTTC. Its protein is CASSPGQGRGHTF.

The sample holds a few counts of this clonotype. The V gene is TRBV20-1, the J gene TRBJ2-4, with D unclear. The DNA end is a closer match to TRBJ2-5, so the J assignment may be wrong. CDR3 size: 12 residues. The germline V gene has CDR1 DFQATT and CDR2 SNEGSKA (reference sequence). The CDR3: CSARVWQETQYF. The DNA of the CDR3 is TGCAGTGCTAGAGTTTGGCAAGAGACCCAGTACTTC.

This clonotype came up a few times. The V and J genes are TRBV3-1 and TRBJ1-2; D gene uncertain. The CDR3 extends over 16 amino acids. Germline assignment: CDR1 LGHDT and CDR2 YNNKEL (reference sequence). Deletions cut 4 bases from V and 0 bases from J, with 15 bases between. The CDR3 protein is CASSPEPGTTNYGYTF. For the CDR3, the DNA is TGTGCCAGCAGCCCAGAACCGGGTACAACTAACTATGGCTACACCTTC.

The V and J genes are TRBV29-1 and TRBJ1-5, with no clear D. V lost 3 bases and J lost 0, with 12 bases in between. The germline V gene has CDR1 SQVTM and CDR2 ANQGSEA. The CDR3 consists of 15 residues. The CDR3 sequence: CSVEERWYSNQPQHF. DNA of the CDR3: TGCAGCGTTGAGGAGCGTTGGTATAGCAATCAGCCCCAGCATTTT.

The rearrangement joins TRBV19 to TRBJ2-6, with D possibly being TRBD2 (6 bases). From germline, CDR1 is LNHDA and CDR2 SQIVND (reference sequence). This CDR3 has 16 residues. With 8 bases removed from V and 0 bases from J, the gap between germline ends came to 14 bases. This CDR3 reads CASGGLSGSGANVLTF. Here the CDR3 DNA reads TGTGCCAGTGGGGGACTTTCTGGCTCTGGGGCCAACGTCCTGACTTTC.

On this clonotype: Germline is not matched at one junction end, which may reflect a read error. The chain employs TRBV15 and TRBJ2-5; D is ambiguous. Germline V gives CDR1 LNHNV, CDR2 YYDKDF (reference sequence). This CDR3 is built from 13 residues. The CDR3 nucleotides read TGTGCCACCAGGGCCAGTTTGGCGGAGACCCGGTACTTC. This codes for CATRASLAETRYF. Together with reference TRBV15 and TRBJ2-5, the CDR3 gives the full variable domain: DAMVIQNPRYQVTQFGKPVTLSCSQTLNHNVMYWYQQKSSQAPKLLFHYYDKDFNNEADTPDNFQSRRPNTSFCFLDIRSPGLGDTAMYLCATRASLAETRYFGPGTRLLVL.

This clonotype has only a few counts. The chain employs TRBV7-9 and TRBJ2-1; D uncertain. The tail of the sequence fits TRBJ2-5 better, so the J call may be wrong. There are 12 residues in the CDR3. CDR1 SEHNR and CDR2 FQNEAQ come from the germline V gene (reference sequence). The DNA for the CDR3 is TGTGCCAGCAGCTTTAGGCTTCGAGGCCAGTACTTC. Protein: CASSFRLRGQYF.